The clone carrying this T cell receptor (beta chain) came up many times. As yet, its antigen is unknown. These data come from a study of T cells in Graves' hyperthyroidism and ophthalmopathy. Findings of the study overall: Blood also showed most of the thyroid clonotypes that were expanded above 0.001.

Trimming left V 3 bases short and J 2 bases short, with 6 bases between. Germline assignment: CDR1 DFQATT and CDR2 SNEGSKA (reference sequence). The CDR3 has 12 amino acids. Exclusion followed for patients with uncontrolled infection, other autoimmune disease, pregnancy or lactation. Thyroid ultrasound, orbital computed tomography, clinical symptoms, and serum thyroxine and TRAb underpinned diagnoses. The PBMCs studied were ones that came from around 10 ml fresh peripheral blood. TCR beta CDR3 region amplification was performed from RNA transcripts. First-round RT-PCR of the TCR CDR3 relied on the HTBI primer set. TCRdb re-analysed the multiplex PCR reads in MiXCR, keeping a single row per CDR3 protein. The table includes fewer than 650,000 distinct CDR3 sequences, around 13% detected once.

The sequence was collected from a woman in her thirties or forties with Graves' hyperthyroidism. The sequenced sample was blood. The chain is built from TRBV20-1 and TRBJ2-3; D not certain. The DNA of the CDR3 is TGCAGTGCTAGGCCTAACACAGATACGCAGTATTTT. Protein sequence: CSARPNTDTQYF.